The clone carrying this T cell receptor (beta chain) was seen more than once but under ten times. Antigen specificity is unknown. The germline V and J ends were trimmed by 1 base and 1 base, with 19 bases remaining between them. The CDR3 contains 19 residues. The germline V gene has CDR1 LGHNA and CDR2 YNFKEQ. These data belong to a study of response to subunit inactivated influenza vaccine. TCRdb recomputed calls from the RT-PCR reads with MiXCR, one row per CDR3 protein. This sample has 530,000 or so distinct CDR3 sequences, with 14% found just once. Study outcomes and limitations: Authors suggested few new T cells are recruited by each seasonal influenza vaccination.

Here the sequenced sample was PBMCs from blood, taken 11 to 12 days after vaccination. This receptor was taken from a man aged 50 or older who received an inactivated influenza vaccine. V is TRBV4-2 and J is TRBJ2-2, with TRBD2 as a possible D gene (7 bases). The CDR3 nucleotides are TGTGCCAGCAGCCAAGTTTCTTGGGGGGGCGAACGGAACACCGGGGAGCTGTTTTTT. It is translated as CASSQVSWGGERNTGELFF.